The 27 T cell receptor beta chains reported below all come from one sample, sequenced in a study of T cells expressing NK-cell markers (dated by TCRdb to 2019 to 2021). The protocol used for the library was 5' RACE. Sequencing instrument: Illumina HiSeq 2000. After TCRdb reprocessed the reads, each CDR3 protein sequence was kept as one row, without DNA. The sample table holds 300,000 to 500,000 distinct CDR3 sequences. The ten largest make up about 10% of the sample. Sequenced: blood T cells: a sorted CD56 or NKG2C T cell subset, CD4+ or CD8+ T cells, or bulk PBMC T cells (not recorded which). The receptors here all came from a woman aged 45-65 years in good health. Donor details come from another sample of the same person, matched by shared clones.

This rearrangement joins TRBV6-5 to TRBJ2-7; the TCRdb call, TRBD1, lacks DNA for checking. Germline V CDR1 and CDR2: MNHEY, SVGAGI. This CDR3 is built from 15 residues. CDR3: CASSRGTGLSYEQYF.

The chain recombines TRBV10-2 with TRBJ2-1; checking the TCRdb D call of TRBD1 is not possible without DNA. From germline, CDR1 is WSHSY and CDR2 SAAADI. The CDR3 consists of 15 residues. The CDR3 here is CASRGRGDNYNEQFF.

The gene calls are TRBV15 and TRBJ1-1; the TCRdb D gene call, TRBD1, has no DNA to confirm it. Germline CDR1 LNHNV, CDR2 YYDKDF (reference sequence). The CDR3 runs 16 residues. CDR3 sequence reads: CATSPGAPRMNTEAFF.

The chain links TRBV25-1 to TRBJ2-1. This CDR3 contains 11 residues. Per germline, CDR1 MGHDK and CDR2 SYGVNS. CDR3 sequence reads: CASRSYNEQFF.

This chain links TRBV4-1 with TRBJ2-3; TCRdb proposes TRBD2, but this gene call is untestable without DNA. Looked up from germline, CDR1 is MGHRA and CDR2 is YSYEKL. The CDR3 is 13 amino acids. CDR3 loop: CASTAGNTDTQYF.

This chain connects TRBV5-5 to TRBJ2-1; TCRdb's D gene call, TRBD2, goes unchecked for lack of DNA. The length of the CDR3 is 15 residues. The V gene's germline CDR1 is SGHKS and CDR2 YYEKEE (reference sequence). The CDR3 sequence: CASSFGGLAGAEQFF. Filled out from reference TRBV5-5 and TRBJ2-1, the complete variable domain reads DAGVTQSPTHLIKTRGQQVTLRCSPISGHKSVSWYQQVLGQGPQFIFQYYEKEERGRGNFPDRFSARQFPNYSSELNVNALLLGDSALYLCASSFGGLAGAEQFFGPGTRLTVL.

The chain recombines TRBV20-1 with TRBJ2-5; TCRdb proposes TRBD2, but this gene call is untestable without DNA. The germline gives CDR1 DFQATT, CDR2 SNEGSKA (reference sequence). This CDR3 comprises 15 residues. CDR3 residues: CSATGTSGYQETQYF.

This chain connects TRBV18 to TRBJ2-6; TCRdb reports TRBD1, a call that lacks DNA to check it against. Germline-derived CDR1 and CDR2 are KGHSH and LQKENI. This CDR3 is built from 16 residues. The CDR3 loop reads CASSPGTFSGANVLTF.

J is TRBJ2-5 and V is TRBV9; with no DNA, the TCRdb D assignment of TRBD1 cannot be verified. The CDR3 totals 15 residues. The germline V gene encodes CDR1 SGDLS and CDR2 YYNGEE. CDR3 residues: CASSVEDPPGETQYF.

The V and J genes are TRBV21-1 and TRBJ1-6. TRBV21-1 represents a pseudogene. The CDR3 contains 15 residues. The CDR3 loop is CASSKVKDSNSPLHF.

V gene TRBV5-6 combines with J gene TRBJ2-2; TCRdb's assignment of TRBD2 cannot be checked, as there is no DNA. The CDR3 totals 15 residues. Germline CDR1 reads SGHDT; CDR2 reads YYEEEE. The CDR3: CASSFITSISGELFF.

V is TRBV12-3 or TRBV12-4 and J is TRBJ2-7; TCRdb's assignment of TRBD1 cannot be checked, as there is no DNA. The CDR3 runs 14 residues. CDR3 in amino acids: CASSSRGLVYEQYF.

This rearrangement joins TRBV5-5 to TRBJ1-2; there is no DNA to check the TCRdb D call of TRBD1. This CDR3 comprises 13 residues. Germline CDR1 is SGHKS and CDR2 is YYEKEE (reference sequence). CDR3 in amino acids: CASSTGGTYGYTF.

V usage is TRBV2 and J usage is TRBJ2-5; TCRdb's D call, TRBD1, is unchecked because there is no DNA. The CDR3 runs to 14 residues. CDR1 and CDR2 from the germline V gene are SNHLY and FYNNEI. CDR3 sequence: CASSPRDLLETQYF.

The rearrangement joins TRBV6-5 to TRBJ2-1; the TRBD2 assignment by TCRdb is unverifiable without DNA. The CDR3 is 14 amino acids. Germline lookup yields CDR1 MNHEY and CDR2 SVGAGI. The CDR3 protein is CASKTSLSYNEQFF.

J is TRBJ2-7 and V is TRBV11-2. This CDR3 spans 16 amino acids. Germline V gene sequence: CDR1 SGHAT, CDR2 FQNNGV. The CDR3 spells CASSLEGSFSSYEQYF.

The chain couples TRBV11-2 to TRBJ2-7; lacking DNA, the TRBD1 call made by TCRdb goes unchecked. The germline CDR1 and CDR2 sequences are SGHAT and FQNNGV. This CDR3 is built from 15 residues. Here the CDR3 reads CASSLNTGHAYEQYF.

The V gene is TRBV24-1, the J gene TRBJ2-1; absent DNA, TCRdb's TRBD1 call cannot be checked. Germline V lookup: CDR1 KGHDR, CDR2 SFDVKD. This CDR3 has 18 residues. The CDR3 protein is CATSDAIPRTGNVDEQFF.

The chain combines TRBV10-3 with TRBJ2-1; checking the TCRdb D call of TRBD2 is not possible without DNA. Germline V gene sequence: CDR1 ENHRY, CDR2 SYGVKD. This CDR3 has 14 residues. The CDR3 loop reads CAIGDSGSGYEQFF.

This chain connects TRBV28 to TRBJ2-7. This CDR3 contains 14 residues. The germline V gene encodes CDR1 MDHEN and CDR2 SYDVKM. CDR3 region: CASSLDVINYEQYF.

The V gene is TRBV27, the J gene TRBJ2-2; TCRdb selects TRBD2, and the lack of DNA leaves this call unchecked. This CDR3 contains 14 residues. Germline assignment: CDR1 MNHEY and CDR2 SMNVEV (reference sequence). The CDR3 spells CASSPTPEAGELFF.

The J gene is TRBJ2-5, the V gene TRBV11-2; there is no DNA to check the TCRdb D call of TRBD2. The CDR3 spans 16 residues. Germline CDR1 SGHAT, CDR2 FQNNGV. CDR3 region: CASSRRTSGLQETQYF.

V is TRBV28 and J is TRBJ2-2. The CDR3 loop spans 13 amino acids. Per the germline V gene, CDR1 is MDHEN and CDR2 is SYDVKM. CDR3 in amino acids: CASSSRPTGELFF.

The J gene is TRBJ1-2, the V gene TRBV20-1; the TRBD1 assignment by TCRdb is unverifiable without DNA. This CDR3 contains 15 residues. Germline V gives CDR1 DFQATT, CDR2 SNEGSKA (reference sequence). This CDR3 reads CSATIAGQGVYGYTF.

This chain links TRBV3-1 with TRBJ2-3. The CDR3 runs to 14 residues. Germline-derived CDR1 and CDR2 are LGHDT and YNNKEL (reference sequence). The CDR3 region is CASSQDFIFYTQYF.

This chain uses TRBV3-1 with TRBJ2-1; TCRdb's D call of TRBD2 is untestable without DNA. Germline V gene sequence: CDR1 LGHDT, CDR2 YNNKEL (reference sequence). CDR3 length equals 16 residues. Here the CDR3 reads CASSQNLAGAHHEQFF.

This chain uses TRBV6-6 with TRBJ1-1. The CDR3 covers 12 residues. Germline-derived CDR1 and CDR2 are MNHNY and SVGAGI (reference sequence). CDR3 residues: CASSVHLGEAFF.